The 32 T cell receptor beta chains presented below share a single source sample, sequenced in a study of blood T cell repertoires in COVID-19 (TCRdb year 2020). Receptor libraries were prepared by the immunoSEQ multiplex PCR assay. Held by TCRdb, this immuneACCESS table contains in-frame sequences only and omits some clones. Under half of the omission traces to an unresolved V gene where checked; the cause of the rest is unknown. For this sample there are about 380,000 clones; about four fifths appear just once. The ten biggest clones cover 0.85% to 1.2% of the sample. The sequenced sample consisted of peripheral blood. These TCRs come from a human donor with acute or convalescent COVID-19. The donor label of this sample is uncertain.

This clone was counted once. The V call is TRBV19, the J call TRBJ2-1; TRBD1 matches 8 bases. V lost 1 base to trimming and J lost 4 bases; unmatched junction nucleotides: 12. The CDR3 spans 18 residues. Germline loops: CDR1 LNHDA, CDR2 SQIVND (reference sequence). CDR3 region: CASSIGGAGGSWYNEQFF. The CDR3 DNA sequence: TGTGCCAGTAGTATAGGCGGGGCAGGGGGCTCTTGGTACAATGAGCAGTTCTTC.

The CDR3 coding sequence is TGTGCCAGCACCTCTCGTTCCGGGACTGAAGCTTTCTTT. Translation gives CASTSRSGTEAFF. The chain carries TRBV6-5 and TRBJ1-1; D call uncertain. The CDR3 sequence is 13 residues long. Trimming pared 7 bases from V and 5 bases from J, leaving 14 bases between. The germline gives CDR1 MNHEY, CDR2 SVGAGI.

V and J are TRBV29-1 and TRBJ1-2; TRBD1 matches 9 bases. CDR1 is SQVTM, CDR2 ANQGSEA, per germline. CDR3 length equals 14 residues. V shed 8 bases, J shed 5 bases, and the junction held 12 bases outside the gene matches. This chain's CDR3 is CSFSPTGQGYGYTF. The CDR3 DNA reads TGCAGCTTCTCCCCTACGGGACAGGGATATGGCTACACCTTC. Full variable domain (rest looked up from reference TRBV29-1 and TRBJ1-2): SAVISQKPSRDICQRGTSLTIQCQVDSQVTMMFWYRQQPGQSLTLIATANQGSEATYESGFVIDKFPISRPNLTFSTLTVSNMSPEDSSIYLCSFSPTGQGYGYTFGSGTRLTVV.

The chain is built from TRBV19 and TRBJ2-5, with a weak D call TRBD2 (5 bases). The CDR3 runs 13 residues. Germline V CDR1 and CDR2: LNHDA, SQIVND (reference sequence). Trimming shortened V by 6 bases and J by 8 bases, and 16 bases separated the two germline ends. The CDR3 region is CASSPNSAGTQYF. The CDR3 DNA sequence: TGTGCCAGTAGCCCCAACTCGGCGGGCACCCAGTACTTC.

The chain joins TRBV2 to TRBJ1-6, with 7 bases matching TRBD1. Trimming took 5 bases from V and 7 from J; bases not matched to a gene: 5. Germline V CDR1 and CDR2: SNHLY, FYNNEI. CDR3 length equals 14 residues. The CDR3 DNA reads TGTGCCAGCAGTTACAGGGGAGACAATTCACCCCTCCACTTT. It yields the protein CASSYRGDNSPLHF. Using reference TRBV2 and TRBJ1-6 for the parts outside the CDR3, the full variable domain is EPEVTQTPSHQVTQMGQEVILRCVPISNHLYFYWYRQILGQKVEFLVSFYNNEISEKSEIFDDQFSVERPDGSNFTLKIRSTKLEDSAMYFCASSYRGDNSPLHFGNGTRLTVT.

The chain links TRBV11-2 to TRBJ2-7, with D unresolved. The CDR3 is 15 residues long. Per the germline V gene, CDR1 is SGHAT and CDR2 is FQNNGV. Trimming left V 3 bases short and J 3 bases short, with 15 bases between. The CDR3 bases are TGTGCCAGCAGCTTGTCCCAAGTCCCGAGCTACGAGCAGTACTTC. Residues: CASSLSQVPSYEQYF.

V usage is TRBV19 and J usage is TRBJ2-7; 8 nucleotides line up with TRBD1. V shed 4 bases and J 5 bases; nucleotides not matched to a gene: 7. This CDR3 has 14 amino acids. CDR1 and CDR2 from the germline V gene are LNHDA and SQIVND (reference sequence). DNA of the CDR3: TGTGCCAGTAGTACCCGGACAGGGTCCCACGAGCAGTACTTC. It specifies CASSTRTGSHEQYF.

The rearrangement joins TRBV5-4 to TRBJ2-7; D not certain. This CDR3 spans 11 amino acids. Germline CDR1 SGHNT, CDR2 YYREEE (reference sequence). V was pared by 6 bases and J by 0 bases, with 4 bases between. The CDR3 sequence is CASTLSYEQYF. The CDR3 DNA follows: TGTGCCAGCACCCTCTCCTACGAGCAGTACTTC.

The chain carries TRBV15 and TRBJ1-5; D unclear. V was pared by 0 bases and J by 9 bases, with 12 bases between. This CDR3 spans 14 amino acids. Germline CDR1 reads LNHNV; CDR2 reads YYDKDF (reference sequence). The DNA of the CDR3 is TGTGCCACCAGCAGAGATCCCGGGTATTCGCCCCAGCATTTT. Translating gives CATSRDPGYSPQHF.

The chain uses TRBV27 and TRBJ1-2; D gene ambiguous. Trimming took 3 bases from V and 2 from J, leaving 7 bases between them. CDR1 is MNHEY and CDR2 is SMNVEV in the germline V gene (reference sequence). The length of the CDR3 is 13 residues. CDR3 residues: CASSFYRNYGYTF. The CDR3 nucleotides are TGTGCCAGCAGTTTTTACAGAAACTATGGCTACACCTTC.

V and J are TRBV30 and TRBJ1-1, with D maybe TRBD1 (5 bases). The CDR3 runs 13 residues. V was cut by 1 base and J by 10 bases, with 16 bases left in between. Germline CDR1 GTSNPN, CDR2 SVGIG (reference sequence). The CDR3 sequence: CAWSGGGRVLAFF. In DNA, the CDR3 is TGTGCCTGGAGTGGGGGGGGAAGAGTTCTAGCTTTCTTT.

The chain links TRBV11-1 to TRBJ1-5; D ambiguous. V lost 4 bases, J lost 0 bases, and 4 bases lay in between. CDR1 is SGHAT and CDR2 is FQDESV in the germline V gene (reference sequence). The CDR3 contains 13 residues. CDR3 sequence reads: CASSSNSNQPQHF. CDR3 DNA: TGTGCCAGCAGCTCCAATAGCAATCAGCCCCAGCATTTT. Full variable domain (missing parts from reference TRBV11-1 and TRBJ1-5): EAEVAQSPRYKITEKSQAVAFWCDPISGHATLYWYRQILGQGPELLVQFQDESVVDDSQLPKDRFSAERLKGVDSTLKIQPAELGDSAMYLCASSSNSNQPQHFGDGTRLSIL.

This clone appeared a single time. CDR3 protein: CASSVPGQGTNEKLFF. CDR3 DNA: TGTGCCAGCAGTGTCCCGGGACAGGGGACTAATGAAAAACTGTTTTTT. This chain connects TRBV6-1 to TRBJ1-4, with 10 nucleotides matching TRBD1. The V and J ends lost 4 bases and 2 bases, in that order; junction bases with no gene match: 4. CDR3 size: 16 residues. Germline assignment: CDR1 MNHNS and CDR2 SASEGT.

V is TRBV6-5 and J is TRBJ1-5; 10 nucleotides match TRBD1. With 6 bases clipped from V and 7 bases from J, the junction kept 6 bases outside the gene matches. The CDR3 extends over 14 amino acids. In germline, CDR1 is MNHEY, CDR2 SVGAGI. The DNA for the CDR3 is TGTGCCAGCAGCCGGGACAGGGGTCTCCAGCCCCAGCATTTT. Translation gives CASSRDRGLQPQHF.

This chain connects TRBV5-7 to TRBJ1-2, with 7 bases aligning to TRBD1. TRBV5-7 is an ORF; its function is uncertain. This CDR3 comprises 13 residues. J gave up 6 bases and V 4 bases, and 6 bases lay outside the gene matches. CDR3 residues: CASSLTGADGYTF. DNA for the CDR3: TGTGCCAGCAGCCTAACAGGGGCCGATGGCTACACCTTC.

The DNA of the CDR3 is TGTGCCAGCAGACGCGACGGAGGCTATGGCTACACCTTC. Protein: CASRRDGGYGYTF. V and J are TRBV12-3 or TRBV12-4 and TRBJ1-2; D is ambiguous. The ends were cut back, 6 bases at V and 4 bases at J, with 12 bases in the middle. CDR3 length: 13 residues.

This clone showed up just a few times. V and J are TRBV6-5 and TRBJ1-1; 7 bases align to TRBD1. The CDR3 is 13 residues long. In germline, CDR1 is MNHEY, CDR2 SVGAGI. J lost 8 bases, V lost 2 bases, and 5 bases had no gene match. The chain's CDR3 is CASSYGTAREAFF. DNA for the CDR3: TGTGCCAGCAGTTACGGGACAGCCCGGGAAGCTTTCTTT.

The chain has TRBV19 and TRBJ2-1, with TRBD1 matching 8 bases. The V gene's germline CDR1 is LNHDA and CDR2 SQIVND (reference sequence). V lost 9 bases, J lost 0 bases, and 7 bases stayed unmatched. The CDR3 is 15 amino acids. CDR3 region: CASTDDRGSYNEQFF. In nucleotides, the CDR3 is TGTGCCAGCACAGATGACAGGGGCTCCTACAATGAGCAGTTCTTC.

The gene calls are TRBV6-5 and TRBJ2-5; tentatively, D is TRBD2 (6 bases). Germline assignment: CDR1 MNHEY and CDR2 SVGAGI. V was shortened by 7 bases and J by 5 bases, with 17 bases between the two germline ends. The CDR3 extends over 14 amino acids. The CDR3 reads CASTGIGGRETQYF. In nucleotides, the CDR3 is TGTGCCAGCACGGGGATTGGAGGGCGGGAGACCCAGTACTTC.

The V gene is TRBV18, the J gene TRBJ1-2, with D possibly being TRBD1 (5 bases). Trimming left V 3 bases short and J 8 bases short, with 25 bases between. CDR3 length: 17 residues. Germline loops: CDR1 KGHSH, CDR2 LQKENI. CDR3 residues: CASSPPGTRDWRGGYTF. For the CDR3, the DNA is TGTGCCAGCTCACCGCCAGGGACCCGTGATTGGAGGGGAGGCTACACCTTC.

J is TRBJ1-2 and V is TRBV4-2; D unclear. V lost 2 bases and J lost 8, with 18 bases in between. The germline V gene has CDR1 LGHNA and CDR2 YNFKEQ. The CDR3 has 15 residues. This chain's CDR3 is CASSQLAVPFVGYTF. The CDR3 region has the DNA TGTGCCAGCAGCCAATTGGCGGTCCCCTTCGTGGGCTACACCTTC.

DNA of the CDR3: TGTGCCAGTAGTACACTAGCGGGAGTGAGGGGTGAGCAGTTCTTC. Its translation is CASSTLAGVRGEQFF. The J gene is TRBJ2-1, the V gene TRBV19; 11 positions match TRBD2. Per the germline V gene, CDR1 is LNHDA and CDR2 is SQIVND (reference sequence). After removal of 4 bases from V and 9 bases from J, the junction contained 8 bases not matched to a gene. The CDR3 is made up of 15 amino acids.

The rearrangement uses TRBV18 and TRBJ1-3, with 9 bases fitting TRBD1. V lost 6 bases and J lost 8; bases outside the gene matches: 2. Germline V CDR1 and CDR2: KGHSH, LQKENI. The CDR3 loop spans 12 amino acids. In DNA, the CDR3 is TGTGCCAGCTCGCGGGACAGGGACACCATATATTTT. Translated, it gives CASSRDRDTIYF.

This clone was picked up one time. The CDR3 here is CASSPAGQGLDNSPLHF. The CDR3 DNA is TGTGCCAGCAGCCCGGCTGGGCAGGGGTTAGATAATTCACCCCTCCACTTT. The chain is built from TRBV5-6 and TRBJ1-6, with D possibly being TRBD1 (6 bases). Trimming removed 4 bases from V and 5 bases from J, with 19 bases in between. Germline CDR1 SGHDT, CDR2 YYEEEE. This CDR3 contains 17 residues.

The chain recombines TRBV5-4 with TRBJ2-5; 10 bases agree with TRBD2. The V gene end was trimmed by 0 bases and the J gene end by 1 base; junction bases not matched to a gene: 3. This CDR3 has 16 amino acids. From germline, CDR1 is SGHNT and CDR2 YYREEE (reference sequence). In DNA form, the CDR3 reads TGTGCCAGCAGCTTGGCCGCTAGCGGGGGCCAAGAGACCCAGTACTTC. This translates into CASSLAASGGQETQYF.

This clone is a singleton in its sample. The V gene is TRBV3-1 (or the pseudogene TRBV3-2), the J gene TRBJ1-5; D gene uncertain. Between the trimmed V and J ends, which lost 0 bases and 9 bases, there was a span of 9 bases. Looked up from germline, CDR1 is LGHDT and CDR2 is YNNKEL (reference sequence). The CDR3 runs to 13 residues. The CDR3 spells CASSQDPSGPQHF. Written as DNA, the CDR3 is TGTGCCAGCAGCCAAGATCCGTCGGGGCCCCAGCATTTT.

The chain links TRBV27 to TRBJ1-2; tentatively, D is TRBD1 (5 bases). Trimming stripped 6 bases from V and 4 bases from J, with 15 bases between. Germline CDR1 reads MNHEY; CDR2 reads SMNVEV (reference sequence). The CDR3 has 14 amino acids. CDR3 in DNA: TGTGCCAGCAGACAACCCGGGGGGGTCTATGGCTACACCTTC. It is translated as CASRQPGGVYGYTF.

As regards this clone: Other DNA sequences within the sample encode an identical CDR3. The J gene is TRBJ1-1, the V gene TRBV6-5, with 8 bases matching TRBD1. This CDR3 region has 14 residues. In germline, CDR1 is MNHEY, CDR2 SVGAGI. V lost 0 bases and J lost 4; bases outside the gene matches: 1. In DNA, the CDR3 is TGTGCCAGCAGTTACTCCACAGGGGGCACTGAAGCTTTCTTT. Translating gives CASSYSTGGTEAFF.

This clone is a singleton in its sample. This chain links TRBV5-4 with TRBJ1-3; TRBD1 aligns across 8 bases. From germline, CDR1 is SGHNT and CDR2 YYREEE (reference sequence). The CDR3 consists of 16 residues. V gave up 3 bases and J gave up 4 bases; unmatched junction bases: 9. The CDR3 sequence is CASSYDGQGQGNTIYF. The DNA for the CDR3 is TGTGCCAGCAGCTATGATGGACAGGGTCAAGGAAACACCATATATTTT.

CDR3 amino acids: CASSPGQTTGQFF. The CDR3 DNA reads as TGCGCCAGCAGCCCAGGACAGACCACAGGGCAGTTCTTC. The rearrangement links TRBV5-1 to TRBJ2-1; weak D call: TRBD1 (6 bases). From germline, CDR1 is SGHRS and CDR2 YFSETQ. Trimming left V 4 bases short and J 12 bases short, with 17 bases between. This CDR3 comprises 13 residues.

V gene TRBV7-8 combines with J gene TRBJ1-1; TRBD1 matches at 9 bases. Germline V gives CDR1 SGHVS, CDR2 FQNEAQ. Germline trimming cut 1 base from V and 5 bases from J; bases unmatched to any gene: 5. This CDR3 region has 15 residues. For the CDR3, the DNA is TGTGCCAGCAGCTTAGGCGGGACAGGGAGAACTGAAGCTTTCTTT. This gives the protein CASSLGGTGRTEAFF.

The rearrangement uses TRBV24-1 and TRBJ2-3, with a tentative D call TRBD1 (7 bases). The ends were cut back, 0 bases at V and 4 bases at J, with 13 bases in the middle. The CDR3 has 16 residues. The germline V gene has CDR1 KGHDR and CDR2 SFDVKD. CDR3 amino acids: CATSDLGQGGPDTQYF. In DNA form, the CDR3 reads TGTGCCACCAGTGATTTGGGGCAGGGGGGACCAGATACGCAGTATTTT.